This section outlines one T cell receptor beta chain sequence together with its context. The data stem from a study of T-cell reconstitution after alpha-beta-depleted transplantation in children. The authors prepared the TCRbeta library with unique molecular identifiers. TCRdb reprocessed the PCR reads with MiXCR, giving one entry per CDR3 protein. Of about 600,000 distinct CDR3 sequences listed, more than 9% are singletons. V shed 8 bases and J shed 6 bases, with 14 bases lying between them. The length of the CDR3 is 12 residues. Germline loops: CDR1 SEHNR, CDR2 FQNEAQ (reference sequence). The starting material was PBMCs from the stem cell graft donor, obtained from the stem cell graft. The receptor's source is a human donor who donated a stem cell graft to a child with acute myeloid leukemia. V is TRBV7-9 and J is TRBJ2-7; D not certain. CDR3 loop: CASSTVVGEQYF. CDR3 nucleotides: TGTGCCAGCTCCACGGTGGTAGGCGAGCAGTACTTC.